This TCR beta chain stems from a study of blood T cell repertoires in COVID-19. Only in-frame clones appear in the TCRdb table, and some are missing; sequencing was by immunoSEQ multiplex PCR. The sample shows roughly 240,000 clones, around 87% of them seen only once. V gave up 8 bases and J gave up 0 bases, with 11 bases separating them. Germline values: CDR1 SEHNR, CDR2 FQNEAQ (reference sequence). This CDR3 spans 14 amino acids. The sample comprised peripheral blood. The chain recombines TRBV7-9 with TRBJ1-3; tentative D call: TRBD1 (5 bases). This sequence originates from a man aged 18 to 35 with active or convalescent COVID-19. The CDR3 DNA reads as TGTGCCAGCGCCCAGCAGGGCTCTGGAAACACCATATATTTT. Its protein is CASAQQGSGNTIYF.